Listed below are T cell receptor beta chains from one sample, sequenced in a study of lung T cells in sarcoidosis with Löfgren's syndrome. TCRdb itself ran the reads through MiXCR, one entry per CDR3 protein. Here the sample spans 15,000 to 25,000 distinct CDR3 sequences, about 21% being singletons. The sample consisted of CD4+ T cells from bronchoalveolar lavage. Source of these receptors: a human donor with sarcoidosis (Löfgren's syndrome or another form), or a control subject (not recorded which). The conserved cysteine and the conserved F or W are not part of the CDR3 here.

j_call	v_call	cdr3_length	cdr3_aa
TRBJ1-4	TRBV4-2	14	ASSQVRRALAEKLF
TRBJ2-5	TRBV6-1	11	ASSGQNQETQY
TRBJ1-1	TRBV28	10	ASSLRYTEAF
TRBJ2-3	TRBV29-1	9	SVEGADTQY
TRBJ2-1	TRBV20-1	12	SVLGLAGGNEQF
TRBJ1-2	TRBV28	11	ASSLEYAYGYT
TRBJ2-3	TRBV10-3	13	AISDSLAGAGTQY
TRBJ1-1	TRBV12-3/TRBV12-4	13	ASRETDRSNTEAF
TRBJ2-1	TRBV9	13	ASSVGTDSYNEQF
TRBJ2-7	TRBV7-9	12	ASSPRNTGDEQY
TRBJ2-4	TRBV28	15	ASSFVGAGVVKNIQY
TRBJ1-5	TRBV28	8	ASSNQPQH
TRBJ1-2	TRBV28	10	ASSSQGYGYT
TRBJ2-2	TRBV7-2	12	ASSRDRVTGELF
TRBJ2-1	TRBV11-2	12	ASGFLGQGVEQF
TRBJ2-7	TRBV20-1	8	SASLRRQY
TRBJ2-5	TRBV10-3	12	AISESTGQETQY
TRBJ2-3	TRBV20-1	9	SASFFDTQY
TRBJ2-2	TRBV4-2	11	ASSRGGPGELF
TRBJ1-3	TRBV6-1	12	ASSSTGGGNTIY
TRBJ1-1	TRBV27	13	ASSLWSQGGTEAF
TRBJ2-7	TRBV29-1	13	SVVPEAGGSYEQY
TRBJ2-5	TRBV20-1	11	SASQGGGETQY
TRBJ2-5	TRBV4-1	13	ASSQPDRSQETQY
TRBJ2-5	TRBV12-3/TRBV12-4	10	ASSLSEETQY
TRBJ1-6	TRBV5-6	13	ASSLTQGRNSPLH
TRBJ2-1	TRBV25-1	10	ASKGPFNEQF
TRBJ2-7	TRBV20-1	13	SATTPGRISYEQY
TRBJ1-4	TRBV20-1	11	SASPQGGEKLF
TRBJ1-2	TRBV2	12	ASSGGRRYYGYT
TRBJ2-3	TRBV10-3	11	ASGTSSTDTQY
TRBJ2-7	TRBV27	11	ASSPRQGSEQY
TRBJ1-2	TRBV20-1	11	SASGGTAYGYT
TRBJ2-3	TRBV30	13	AWSPTAGAIDTQY
TRBJ2-1	TRBV20-1	11	SARLSSYNEQF
TRBJ1-2	TRBV15	13	ATSRDPGGNYGYT
TRBJ1-2	TRBV7-2	10	ASSSTGYGHT
TRBJ2-3	TRBV5-4	12	ASSLVQPTDTQY
TRBJ1-2	TRBV4-2	15	ASSPSPRNRANYGYT
TRBJ2-1	TRBV29-1	10	SGTGWINEQF